The clone carrying this TCR beta chain was seen once. Its target is not known. The data belong to a study of blood T cells in healthy people across ages. Whole-study findings and limits: Measured against age, TCR beta diversity per million T cells decreased in a roughly linear manner. Compared with aged donors, long-lived donors showed fewer expanded clones, suggesting selection.

Germline assignment: CDR1 KGHSH and CDR2 LQKENI. The CDR3 is made up of 15 amino acids. Trimming removed 3 bases from V and 0 bases from J, with 9 bases in between. Through a sample-barcoded 5' primer and a J-beta primer mix, a second PCR was run for 7 to 11 cycles. In TCRdb, the 5' RACE reads were re-called with MiXCR into one record per CDR3 protein. The table includes fewer than 800,000 distinct CDR3 sequences, 45% to 50% detected once. The receptor was derived from a woman aged 55-75 years in good health. This chain uses TRBV18 with TRBJ2-1; D perhaps matches TRBD1 (5 bases). Sequencing was done on a sample of blood. In DNA, the CDR3 is TGTGCCAGCTCACCCCGACAGAGCTCCTACAATGAGCAGTTCTTC. It specifies CASSPRQSSYNEQFF.